Sequencing of this T cell receptor (beta chain) was carried out in a study of blood T cells in healthy people across ages. Combining a sample-barcoded 5' primer with a J-beta primer mix, a second PCR ran for roughly 7 to 11 cycles. Each TCR beta cDNA got a 12-nucleotide random molecular identifier. TCRdb itself ran the 5' RACE reads through MiXCR, one entry per CDR3 protein. The table includes 590,000 or so distinct CDR3 sequences, under 30% detected once. Details on this clonotype: The antigen is undetermined. A much larger clone lies one base from this, so it may be a read error.

The study, taken as a whole, reports: Those diversity estimates obtained from one million T cells were thought to be underestimates. Naive and antigen-experienced cells could not be conclusively compared, given unsorted PBMCs.

The CDR3 has 14 amino acids. The V end was cut by 1 base, the J end by 3 bases, with 7 bases between. The germline V gene encodes CDR1 MGHRA and CDR2 YSYEKL. Each donor gave approximately 9.7 milliliters of peripheral blood. The chain employs TRBV4-1 and TRBJ2-1; no clear D gene. The receptor was isolated from a woman of 80 years or more in good health. Sequencing input: blood. CDR3 residues: CASSQGAVYNEQFF. Written as DNA, the CDR3 is TGCGCCAGCAGCCAAGGTGCGGTCTACAATGAGCAGTTCTTC.